These 16 T cell receptor beta chains were sequenced from one sample in a study of blood T cell repertoires in COVID-19. The assay was immunoSEQ multiplex PCR, and TCRdb's table has in-frame clones only and misses some. The sample records 200,000 to 300,000 clones, around 89% being singletons. The source material was PBMCs or T cells enriched from blood (not recorded which). These receptors all come from a woman aged 25-40 years who had recovered from COVID-19.

V is TRBV13 and J is TRBJ2-5; 12 bases agree with TRBD2. Germline trimming cut 3 bases from V and 4 bases from J; bases unmatched to any gene: 9. The V gene's germline CDR1 is PRHDT and CDR2 FYEKMQ (reference sequence). The CDR3 sequence is 17 residues long. CDR3 amino acids: CASSFGRLAGVGETQYF. The CDR3 coding sequence is TGTGCCAGCAGCTTTGGGAGACTAGCGGGGGTAGGAGAGACCCAGTACTTC.

The rearrangement joins TRBV20-1 to TRBJ1-1; D unclear. CDR1 and CDR2 from the germline V gene are DFQATT and SNEGSKA (reference sequence). The CDR3 consists of 15 residues. Trimming took off 3 bases at V and 4 bases at J, with 18 bases between the two ends. The CDR3 DNA reads TGCAGTGCTAGTACGGGATTTGAGGGTGGCACTGAAGCTTTCTTT. Translated, it gives CSASTGFEGGTEAFF.

The rearrangement links TRBV27 to TRBJ1-1; D unclear. V lost 7 bases and J lost 5, with 20 bases in between. Germline V gene sequence: CDR1 MNHEY, CDR2 SMNVEV (reference sequence). CDR3 length: 15 residues. The CDR3 is CASTRLTSGWTEAFF. The DNA of the CDR3 is TGTGCCAGCACCCGGTTGACGTCGGGTTGGACTGAAGCTTTCTTT.

Written as DNA, the CDR3 is TGTGCCAGCAGTTTATGGTATCCGCCGACATGGAACACTGAAGCTTTCTTT. It yields the protein CASSLWYPPTWNTEAFF. The chain is built from TRBV27 and TRBJ1-1; D unresolved. There are 17 residues in the CDR3. CDR1 is MNHEY, CDR2 SMNVEV, per germline (reference sequence). Trimming stripped 1 base from V and 1 base from J, with 16 bases between.

The rearrangement links TRBV6-1 to TRBJ1-2; a weak D match, TRBD1 (5 bases). V lost 1 base and J 3 bases, leaving 27 bases between the germline ends. This CDR3 spans 20 amino acids. CDR1 MNHNS and CDR2 SASEGT come from the germline V gene. The CDR3 bases are TGTGCCAGCAGTGAAGGTACGGGACTCCGAACAGTGTTTAGCTACTATGGCTACACCTTC. It codes for CASSEGTGLRTVFSYYGYTF.

This sequence joins TRBV5-6 and TRBJ2-2; D call uncertain. The germline gives CDR1 SGHDT, CDR2 YYEEEE. The CDR3 consists of 14 residues. The V and J ends lost 2 bases and 0 bases respectively, with 5 bases between them. In nucleotides, the CDR3 is TGTGCCAGCAGCTTTCAATCGAACACCGGGGAGCTGTTTTTT. It is translated as CASSFQSNTGELFF.

The rearrangement links TRBV9 to TRBJ1-2; maybe TRBD1 (6 bases). This CDR3 has 15 residues. The germline V and J ends were trimmed by 0 bases and 8 bases, with 17 bases remaining between them. CDR1 is SGDLS and CDR2 is YYNGEE in the germline V gene. The CDR3 nucleotides read TGTGCCAGCAGCGTAGATCCTTTACAGGGTAAGGGCTACACCTTC. The encoded protein is CASSVDPLQGKGYTF.

In this sample, this clone turned up a few times. This chain joins TRBV2 and TRBJ2-7, with 9 bases fitting TRBD2. The CDR3 runs to 16 residues. The germline V gene encodes CDR1 SNHLY and CDR2 FYNNEI. After removal of 1 base from V and 2 bases from J, the junction contained 6 bases not matched to a gene. CDR3 DNA sequence: TGTGCCAGCAGTGAAGGAGTTAGCGGGAGAACCTACGAGCAGTACTTC. Residues: CASSEGVSGRTYEQYF.

Concerning this clone: This sample includes further DNA sequences coding for the same CDR3. In DNA form, the CDR3 reads TGTGCCAGCAGTTTATGGGCAGGGTACCAGCCCCAGCATTTT. Its translation is CASSLWAGYQPQHF. The chain links TRBV27 to TRBJ1-5; D may be TRBD1 (5 bases). CDR1 is MNHEY, CDR2 SMNVEV, per germline (reference sequence). Trimming took off 1 base at V and 7 bases at J, with 11 bases between the two ends. This CDR3 is built from 14 residues.

V is TRBV9 and J is TRBJ1-2; TRBD1 aligns across 7 bases. V shed 4 bases and J 0 bases; nucleotides not matched to a gene: 12. Germline V gene lookup returns CDR1 SGDLS and CDR2 YYNGEE. This CDR3 contains 17 residues. CDR3 protein: CASSPSSQGLANYGYTF. The CDR3 region has the DNA TGTGCCAGCAGCCCATCCTCACAGGGGTTAGCTAACTATGGCTACACCTTC.

V is TRBV19 and J is TRBJ1-1; TRBD1 might be the D (5 bases). The germline V gene has CDR1 LNHDA and CDR2 SQIVND (reference sequence). V was shortened by 6 bases and J by 3 bases, with 14 bases between the two germline ends. The CDR3 is 14 amino acids. CDR3 in DNA: TGTGCCAGTAGCAGGAGGGGAGGGGACACTGAAGCTTTCTTT. Translating it yields CASSRRGGDTEAFF.

The CDR3 nucleotides read TGTGCCAGCAGCTTGGGACAGGGCGTCGAGACCCAGTACTTC. As protein: CASSLGQGVETQYF. The chain uses TRBV5-4 and TRBJ2-5, with 7 bases fitting TRBD1. This CDR3 is 14 amino acids long. V trimming: 0 bases; J trimming: 5 bases; junction bases outside the gene matches: 4. Germline V gene sequence: CDR1 SGHNT, CDR2 YYREEE (reference sequence).

The chain combines TRBV7-2 with TRBJ2-1; 7 nucleotides match TRBD2. Per the germline V gene, CDR1 is SGHTA and CDR2 is FQGNSA. V lost 5 bases and J lost 5; bases outside the gene matches: 9. The CDR3 covers 15 residues. The DNA for the CDR3 is TGTGCCAGCAGCCCTGCTAGCGGATATAACAATGAGCAGTTCTTC. Residues: CASSPASGYNNEQFF. The full variable domain, its missing parts supplied by reference TRBV7-2 and TRBJ2-1, is GAGVSQSPSNKVTEKGKDVELRCDPISGHTALYWYRQSLGQGLEFLIYFQGNSAPDKSGLPSDRFSAERTGGSVSTLTIQRTQQEDSAVYLCASSPASGYNNEQFFGPGTRLTVL.

J is TRBJ1-1 and V is TRBV5-6; maybe TRBD1 (5 bases). The CDR3 length is 12 residues. Germline V lookup: CDR1 SGHDT, CDR2 YYEEEE. V lost 3 bases to trimming and J lost 8 bases, with 11 bases between them. Written as DNA, the CDR3 is TGTGCCAGCAGCTGGGGCCATGGGGAAGCTTTCTTT. Translation gives CASSWGHGEAFF.

The gene calls are TRBV11-2 and TRBJ2-7; 7 bases are shared with TRBD2. The CDR3 length is 17 residues. V shed 4 bases, J shed 5 bases, and the junction held 17 bases outside the gene matches. Germline loops: CDR1 SGHAT, CDR2 FQNNGV. The CDR3 DNA is TGTGCCAGCAGCTCCCGAACGGGACTACTAATTGTCGACGAGCAGTACTTC. Translated, it gives CASSSRTGLLIVDEQYF.

CDR3 sequence reads: CARKGLAGLNEQFF. DNA for the CDR3: TGTGCCAGAAAAGGACTAGCGGGCCTAAATGAGCAGTTCTTC. The chain employs TRBV2 and TRBJ2-1; 11 nucleotides line up with TRBD2. Germline V gives CDR1 SNHLY, CDR2 FYNNEI. With V trimmed by 9 bases and J by 7 bases, 8 bases remained unmatched. This CDR3 contains 14 residues.